This T cell receptor beta chain was sequenced in a study of identical twins. This clonotype was picked up many times. What it binds is not known. MiXCR, applied by TCRdb to the 5' RACE reads, yields one record per CDR3 protein. The sample holds around 450,000 distinct CDR3 sequences; 12% to 15% are singletons and the top ten take approximately 0.52%. Notes on the study in general: Memory repertoires showed no such pattern, whereas abundant cord blood beta clonotypes carried fewer insertions. The analysis was cross-sectional rather than longitudinal within donors. Modeled out-of-frame TCR alpha sharing in monozygotic twins fell below observed levels.

Germline-derived CDR1 and CDR2 are DFQATT and SNEGSKA (reference sequence). Between the trimmed V and J ends, which lost 2 bases and 0 bases, there was a span of 8 bases. The CDR3 is 14 amino acids. These data also featured in a second study, about yellow fever vaccine responses in identical twins.

J is TRBJ1-5 and V is TRBV20-1; no firm D call. This receptor was taken from a woman under 30 in good health. Sequenced input: CD4+ T cells sorted from blood. The chain's CDR3 is CSARIQYSNQPQHF. The CDR3 region has the DNA TGCAGTGCTAGAATACAGTATAGCAATCAGCCCCAGCATTTT.